Listed here are 13 T cell receptor beta chains from one sample, sequenced in a study of T cell repertoires and HLA-DP antigens. Measured with immunoSEQ multiplex PCR; TCRdb has only the in-frame clones, and not every one. The sample has about 73,000 clones; about 82% are singletons. What these receptors recognize is not known. Sample: CD4+ T cells from PBMCs. The source is a man between 60 and 75 years old in good health and CMV-seronegative.

In its sample, this clone was seen once. The V and J genes are TRBV5-1 and TRBJ2-1; perhaps TRBD2 as D (5 bases). Trimming shortened V by 0 bases and J by 9 bases, and 10 bases separated the two germline ends. CDR1 is SGHRS and CDR2 is YFSETQ in the germline V gene. This CDR3 is 13 amino acids long. CDR3 residues: CASSLGGEGEQFF. In DNA, the CDR3 is TGCGCCAGCAGCTTGGGAGGAGAGGGTGAGCAGTTCTTC.

The CDR3 spells CASSYPKSRGGYGYTF. DNA for the CDR3: TGTGCCAGCAGTTACCCAAAGAGCAGGGGAGGCTATGGCTACACCTTC. The chain has TRBV6-5 and TRBJ1-2; a weak D match, TRBD1 (6 bases). The CDR3 consists of 16 residues. CDR1 and CDR2 from the germline V gene are MNHEY and SVGAGI. The V end was cut by 2 bases, the J end by 4 bases, with 17 bases between.

This clone was seen just once. The rearrangement links TRBV15 to TRBJ2-7; 7 nucleotides align to TRBD1. The V and J ends lost 8 bases and 4 bases, in that order; junction bases with no gene match: 5. This CDR3 is built from 12 residues. Germline V gene lookup returns CDR1 LNHNV and CDR2 YYDKDF (reference sequence). The CDR3: CATGRDSYEQYF. CDR3 in DNA: TGTGCCACCGGCCGGGACAGTTACGAGCAGTACTTC.

The rearrangement joins TRBV6-1 to TRBJ2-5; 8 bases agree with TRBD1. With V trimmed by 6 bases and J by 1 base, 4 bases remained unmatched. The CDR3 has 14 residues. CDR1 is MNHNS and CDR2 is SASEGT in the germline V gene. CDR3 amino acids: CASSTDRGQETQYF. The CDR3 DNA reads as TGTGCCAGCAGCACAGACAGGGGCCAAGAGACCCAGTACTTC.

The chain uses TRBV5-1 and TRBJ1-1; D unresolved. Per the germline V gene, CDR1 is SGHRS and CDR2 is YFSETQ. This CDR3 has 14 residues. V was shortened by 4 bases and J by 6 bases, with 16 bases between the two germline ends. CDR3 sequence reads: CASSPDRISAEAFF. CDR3 DNA sequence: TGCGCCAGCAGCCCCGACCGGATATCGGCTGAAGCTTTCTTT.

The CDR3 loop reads CASTATGNGNQPQHF. The CDR3 DNA is TGTGCCAGCACCGCGACAGGGAATGGGAATCAGCCCCAGCATTTT. V usage is TRBV27 and J usage is TRBJ1-5; 7 positions agree with TRBD1. CDR1 is MNHEY, CDR2 SMNVEV, per germline (reference sequence). With V trimmed by 7 bases and J by 4 bases, 10 bases remained unmatched. This CDR3 is built from 15 residues.

The V gene is TRBV4-2, the J gene TRBJ1-2; 8 bases match TRBD1. The germline V gene has CDR1 LGHNA and CDR2 YNFKEQ. The CDR3 has 15 residues. Germline trimming cut 4 bases from V and 4 bases from J; bases unmatched to any gene: 8. The CDR3 here is CASSPSGGAGYGYTF. CDR3 nucleotides: TGTGCCAGCAGCCCGTCAGGGGGCGCAGGCTATGGCTACACCTTC.

The chain joins TRBV7-8 to TRBJ1-4; a possible D gene is TRBD1 (5 bases). The CDR3 extends over 14 amino acids. Trimming took off 3 bases at V and 16 bases at J, with 21 bases between the two ends. Germline V gene data show CDR1 as SGHVS and CDR2 as FQNEAQ. The CDR3 sequence: CASSLLPRDGRSFF. Written as DNA, the CDR3 is TGTGCCAGCAGCTTGCTTCCCCGGGACGGCCGTTCGTTTTTT.

The V call is TRBV9, the J call TRBJ2-2; D may be TRBD2 (6 bases). Germline lookup yields CDR1 SGDLS and CDR2 YYNGEE. V gave up 1 base and J gave up 6 bases, with 16 bases separating them. The CDR3 covers 16 residues. The CDR3 loop is CASSVSLRGSAGELFF. The CDR3 DNA is TGTGCCAGCAGCGTATCCTTGCGGGGCTCCGCCGGGGAGCTGTTTTTT.

The V and J genes are TRBV28 and TRBJ2-3, with D possibly TRBD2 on 7 matching bases. Trimming took off 6 bases at V and 9 bases at J, with 22 bases between the two ends. Per germline, CDR1 MDHEN and CDR2 SYDVKM. The CDR3 covers 15 residues. The CDR3 DNA is TGTGCCAGCAGGGGAGGGGGAGAGGGGGTAGGAACGCAGTATTTT. This encodes CASRGGGEGVGTQYF.

V usage is TRBV19 and J usage is TRBJ1-1; the match to TRBD1 covers 8 bases. This CDR3 region has 17 residues. The ends lost 7 bases at V and 1 base at J; junction bases unmatched: 14. The germline V gene has CDR1 LNHDA and CDR2 SQIVND (reference sequence). The CDR3 DNA follows: TGTGCCAGTACCCCTCCCCGCCGGACAGGGTGGAACACTGAAGCTTTCTTT. This sequence encodes CASTPPRRTGWNTEAFF. Complete variable domain (other parts from reference TRBV19 and TRBJ1-1): DGGITQSPKYLFRKEGQNVTLSCEQNLNHDAMYWYRQDPGQGLRLIYYSQIVNDFQKGDIAEGYSVSREKKESFPLTVTSAQKNPTAFYLCASTPPRRTGWNTEAFFGQGTRLTVV.

Details on this clone: This sample includes further DNA sequences coding for the same CDR3. This chain uses TRBV7-9 with TRBJ2-5; D may be TRBD1 or TRBD2 (5 bases each). This CDR3 region has 14 residues. Germline assignment: CDR1 SEHNR and CDR2 FQNEAQ (reference sequence). V dropped 0 bases and J dropped 2 bases, with 7 bases sitting between them. Written as DNA, the CDR3 is TGTGCCAGCAGCTTAGCCAGGGAGCAAGAGACCCAGTACTTC. Encoded protein: CASSLAREQETQYF.

The rearrangement joins TRBV15 to TRBJ2-5; D is uncertain. Trimming shortened V by 6 bases and J by 4 bases, and 15 bases separated the two germline ends. Germline loops: CDR1 LNHNV, CDR2 YYDKDF (reference sequence). This CDR3 spans 14 amino acids. CDR3 in DNA: TGTGCCACCAGAGGGCCCAGCCCGGGAGAGACCCAGTACTTC. Its translation is CATRGPSPGETQYF.